This record concerns one T cell receptor beta chain sequence. What it binds is not known. The data originate from a study of PD-1 blockade in classical Hodgkin lymphoma. Produced via immunoSEQ multiplex PCR; TCRdb's table is partial and in-frame only. The data contain 100,000 or so clones, approximately 90% of them singletons. Germline CDR1 reads DFQATT; CDR2 reads SNEGSKA (reference sequence). This CDR3 has 11 residues. The germline V and J ends were trimmed by 3 bases and 4 bases, with 7 bases remaining between them. Time point given: cycle 4 day 1 (C4D1), after 5 to 7 weeks of nivolumab. Relapse was seen in all patients after autologous stem cell transplantation, and brentuximab vedotin exposure was variable. Study findings and constraints: Newly diagnosed patients reportedly had lower baseline TCR diversity than healthy donors.

This receptor was identified in a human donor with classical Hodgkin lymphoma. The rearrangement uses TRBV20-1 and TRBJ2-7; D might be TRBD2 (5 bases). Source: peripheral blood mononuclear cells (PBMCs), taken before the fourth cycle of nivolumab. The CDR3 loop reads CSARSGYEQYF. The CDR3 nucleotides are TGCAGTGCTAGGAGCGGATACGAGCAGTACTTC.